This is a list of T cell receptor beta chains from one sample in a study of T cells after yellow fever vaccination. Each CDR3 protein gets one entry after TCRdb re-called the 5' RACE reads with MiXCR. The sample gives about 400,000 distinct CDR3 sequences, approximately 6% of which show up once; over 12% is in the top ten. The source was PBMCs, collected 5 days after the yellow fever booster vaccination. The source is a young man who received the YFV17D yellow fever vaccine. The CDR3 runs from the conserved cysteine through the conserved F or W. A D gene is named only where the DNA matches it firmly. Clone sizes are given selectively: once, few, many, or a class where the clone is expanded.

J: TRBJ2-5
size: -
D: TRBD2
V: TRBV29-1
CDR3: CSVRTSGNIQETQYF
DNA: TGCAGCGTCCGGACTAGCGGGAACATACAAGAGACCCAGTACTTC

J: TRBJ2-2
size: many
D: TRBD2
V: TRBV5-1
CDR3: CASSPRGAGAGELFF
DNA: TGCGCCAGCAGCCCCCGGGGAGCGGGAGCCGGGGAGCTGTTTTTT

J: TRBJ2-5
size: -
D: -
V: TRBV20-1
CDR3: CSASEGTQYF
DNA: TGCAGTGCTAGTGAGGGGACCCAGTACTTC

J: TRBJ2-7
size: -
D: -
V: TRBV6-5
CDR3: CASSYSAGGTGDEQYF
DNA: TGTGCCAGCAGTTACTCGGCAGGGGGGACTGGCGACGAGCAGTACTTC

J: TRBJ2-1
size: -
D: -
V: TRBV3-1
CDR3: CASSQDRNNEQFF
DNA: TGTGCCAGCAGCCAAGATAGGAACAATGAGCAGTTCTTC

J: TRBJ1-1
size: few
D: -
V: TRBV7-8
CDR3: CASSAQQTIRGYGTEAFF
DNA: TGTGCCAGCAGCGCCCAACAAACGATCAGGGGTTACGGCACTGAAGCTTTCTTT

J: TRBJ2-1
size: many
D: TRBD2
V: TRBV5-5
CDR3: CASSLTGLEVYNEQFF
DNA: TGTGCCAGCAGCTTGACAGGACTAGAGGTCTACAATGAGCAGTTCTTC

J: TRBJ2-2
size: -
D: -
V: TRBV7-2
CDR3: CASSLIGKANTGELFF
DNA: TGTGCCAGCAGCTTGATTGGGAAAGCGAACACCGGGGAGCTGTTTTTT

J: TRBJ2-1
size: few
D: TRBD2
V: TRBV7-2
CDR3: CASSLGGGRETDEQFF
DNA: TGTGCCAGCAGCTTAGGGGGGGGGAGGGAGACCGATGAGCAGTTCTTC

J: TRBJ2-7
size: -
D: TRBD1
V: TRBV18
CDR3: CASSLLPAGQGDEQYF
DNA: TGTGCCAGCTCACTATTACCAGCGGGACAGGGCGACGAGCAGTACTTC

J: TRBJ2-2
size: many
D: -
V: TRBV12-3/TRBV12-4
CDR3: CASSLSTNTGELFF
DNA: TGTGCCAGCAGTTTGTCGACGAACACCGGGGAGCTGTTTTTT

J: TRBJ1-2
size: many
D: -
V: TRBV12-3/TRBV12-4
CDR3: CASTSGGTYGYTF
DNA: TGTGCCAGCACTTCGGGAGGAACGTATGGCTACACCTTC

J: TRBJ2-3
size: -
D: TRBD2
V: TRBV18
CDR3: CASSPPLAAKRDTQYF
DNA: TGTGCCAGCTCACCACCTCTAGCGGCCAAACGTGATACGCAGTATTTT

J: TRBJ1-2
size: -
D: -
V: TRBV20-1
CDR3: CSARDLRDTGYTF
DNA: TGCAGTGCTAGAGATCTCAGGGACACTGGCTACACCTTC

J: TRBJ2-1
size: -
D: TRBD1
V: TRBV9
CDR3: CASSEDRGSYNEQFF
DNA: TGTGCCAGCAGCGAAGACAGGGGCTCTTACAATGAGCAGTTCTTC

J: TRBJ2-3
size: few
D: TRBD2
V: TRBV29-1
CDR3: CSVVESSGRVADTQYF
DNA: TGCAGCGTGGTAGAAAGTAGCGGGAGGGTGGCAGATACGCAGTATTTT

J: TRBJ2-5
size: many
D: -
V: TRBV7-2
CDR3: CASSLWEKETQYF
DNA: TGTGCCAGCAGCTTATGGGAAAAAGAGACCCAGTACTTC

J: TRBJ2-7
size: -
D: TRBD2
V: TRBV5-1
CDR3: CASSSSRSGRGEQYF
DNA: TGCGCCAGCAGCTCCAGCAGGAGCGGGAGGGGGGAGCAGTACTTC

J: TRBJ2-7
size: few
D: -
V: TRBV7-2
CDR3: CARRWYEQYF
DNA: TGTGCCAGGAGGTGGTACGAGCAGTACTTC

J: TRBJ2-3
size: many
D: TRBD2
V: TRBV7-8
CDR3: CASSLASGRFSDTQYF
DNA: TGTGCCAGCAGCTTAGCGAGCGGGAGATTTTCAGATACGCAGTATTTT

J: TRBJ2-7
size: -
D: TRBD1
V: TRBV5-1
CDR3: CASSSTQGAETYEQYF
DNA: TGCGCCAGCAGCTCTACCCAGGGGGCCGAGACCTACGAGCAGTACTTC

J: TRBJ2-7
size: -
D: -
V: TRBV20-1
CDR3: CSASRPYEQYF
DNA: TGCAGTGCTAGTCGGCCCTACGAGCAGTACTTC

J: TRBJ2-3
size: few
D: TRBD2
V: TRBV29-1
CDR3: CSVEDPPGGVPDTQYF
DNA: TGCAGCGTTGAAGATCCACCGGGAGGGGTCCCAGATACGCAGTATTTT

J: TRBJ2-5
size: few
D: TRBD2
V: TRBV28
CDR3: CASSLPLSSGRRETQYF
DNA: TGTGCCAGCAGTTTACCCCTCTCTAGCGGGAGGCGAGAGACCCAGTACTTC

J: TRBJ2-2
size: few
D: TRBD2
V: TRBV12-3/TRBV12-4
CDR3: CASSSGTSGSRVTGELFF
DNA: TGTGCCAGCAGCTCTGGGACTAGCGGGAGTAGGGTGACCGGGGAGCTGTTTTTT

J: TRBJ2-3
size: many
D: TRBD1
V: TRBV29-1
CDR3: CSAWTGSTQYF
DNA: TGCAGCGCTTGGACAGGGAGTACGCAGTATTTT